This T cell receptor (beta chain) is drawn from a study of PD-L1 blockade in urothelial cancer. Whole-study results and caveats: Lower pretreatment blood TCR clonality, under the median, predicted better survival, researchers reported.

Assay used: immunoSEQ multiplex PCR; TCRdb lists only in-frame clones, some missing. The repertoire holds about 17,000 clones, with 89% as singletons. Regarding this clone: Its antigen is currently unknown.

Time point: pretreatment peripheral blood. The source of this sequence is a man between 65 and 79 years old with urothelial cancer. Sequencing used PBMCs, obtained around atezolizumab (anti-PD-L1) treatment.

The CDR3 protein is CASSYLGTSVHEQFF. CDR3 sequence (DNA): TGTGCCAGCAGTTATCTCGGCACTAGTGTTCATGAGCAGTTCTTC. This chain links TRBV6-5 with TRBJ2-1; D may be TRBD2 (5 bases). Germline V gives CDR1 MNHEY, CDR2 SVGAGI. The CDR3 sequence is 15 residues long. Trimming left V 3 bases short and J 8 bases short, with 17 bases between.